This T cell receptor beta chain was sequenced for a study of tumor-infiltrating lymphocytes in oesophageal squamous cell carcinoma. With 0 bases clipped from V and 3 bases from J, the junction kept 2 bases outside the gene matches. The CDR3 contains 16 residues. There are a few counts of this clonotype. TCRdb redid the calling of the PCR reads with MiXCR, one entry per CDR3 protein. The data hold tens of thousands of distinct CDR3 sequences, with approximately 37% observed a single time. This chain links TRBV12-3 or TRBV12-4 with TRBJ1-6; TRBD1 matches at 7 bases. This TCR derives from a female donor with esophageal squamous cell carcinoma. Sequenced sample: esophageal tumor tissue. CDR3 protein: CASSLAQGVYNSPLHF. The CDR3 DNA sequence: TGTGCCAGCAGTTTAGCCCAGGGGGTCTATAATTCACCCCTCCACTTT.